The 20 T cell receptor beta chains below all came from one sample that was sequenced in a study of cytomegalovirus exposure and HLA in healthy donors. In the PCR, 60 Vbeta and 13 Jbeta primers were used. Sequencing was performed with immunoSEQ multiplex PCR; in TCRdb, only in-frame clones are kept and a portion is missing. The sample carries about 130,000 clones, 65% to 90% recorded once. The specimen sequenced was PBMCs. The receptor source for this set is a man between 18 and 29 years old in good health and CMV-seronegative.

J is TRBJ1-1 and V is TRBV9; 7 nucleotides agree with TRBD1. This CDR3 comprises 13 residues. CDR1 is SGDLS and CDR2 is YYNGEE in the germline V gene. The V gene end was trimmed by 4 bases and the J gene end by 5 bases; junction bases not matched to a gene: 5. The CDR3: CASSPFRGTEAFF. CDR3 coding DNA: TGTGCCAGCAGCCCCTTCAGGGGGACTGAAGCTTTCTTT.

The rearrangement uses TRBV19 and TRBJ1-2; perhaps TRBD1 as D (6 bases). The V and J ends lost 4 bases and 4 bases respectively, with 22 bases between them. Germline V gene sequence: CDR1 LNHDA, CDR2 SQIVND (reference sequence). The CDR3 totals 17 residues. Here the CDR3 reads CASSNRDRRGNFYGYTF. The CDR3 DNA reads TGTGCCAGTAGTAACCGGGACCGAAGGGGGAATTTCTATGGCTACACCTTC.

The rearrangement uses TRBV5-4 and TRBJ1-6; D gene ambiguous. The CDR3 totals 17 residues. Trimming cost V 1 base and J 0 bases, with 11 bases left between them. The germline V gene has CDR1 SGHNT and CDR2 YYREEE (reference sequence). CDR3 protein: CASSLTVPSSYNSPLHF. CDR3 coding DNA: TGTGCCAGCAGCTTGACGGTACCGAGCTCCTATAATTCACCCCTCCACTTT.

The chain links TRBV30 to TRBJ1-1, with no clear D. The germline V gene encodes CDR1 GTSNPN and CDR2 SVGIG (reference sequence). There are 14 residues in the CDR3. The V end was cut by 8 bases, the J end by 3 bases, with 19 bases between. CDR3 DNA: TGTGCCCGTCGCCTGAGGTCGGTGTACACTGAAGCTTTCTTT. Encoded protein: CARRLRSVYTEAFF.

In DNA form, the CDR3 reads TGTGCCACCAGCAGGTCCCGGGGGAAGGCTGAAGCTTTCTTT. Residues: CATSRSRGKAEAFF. V and J are TRBV15 and TRBJ1-1; D is possibly TRBD1 (5 bases). The CDR3 extends over 14 amino acids. Between the trimmed V and J ends, which lost 3 bases and 6 bases, there was a span of 14 bases. The V gene's germline CDR1 is LNHNV and CDR2 YYDKDF (reference sequence).

In its sample, this clone was seen a few times. This sequence joins TRBV4-3 and TRBJ2-7; 9 bases agree with TRBD1. Germline V gives CDR1 LGHNA, CDR2 YSLEER. There are 15 residues in the CDR3. V shed 0 bases, J shed 3 bases, and the junction held 3 bases outside the gene matches. CDR3 in DNA: TGCGCCAGCAGCCAAGATGCGGGACAGGGCTACGAGCAGTACTTC. It is translated as CASSQDAGQGYEQYF.

V usage is TRBV7-9 and J usage is TRBJ2-5; 9 bases fit TRBD2. The CDR3 consists of 16 residues. CDR1 and CDR2 (germline): SEHNR, FQNEAQ (reference sequence). V was pared by 3 bases and J by 4 bases, with 9 bases of the junction left unmatched. This chain's CDR3 is CASSFWWTSEGETQYF. The CDR3 region has the DNA TGTGCCAGCAGCTTTTGGTGGACTAGCGAGGGAGAGACCCAGTACTTC.

The gene calls are TRBV6-5 and TRBJ2-7, with D tentatively TRBD2 (5 bases). Germline loops: CDR1 MNHEY, CDR2 SVGAGI. V lost 5 bases and J 3 bases, leaving 14 bases between the germline ends. The CDR3 has 14 residues. The chain's CDR3 is CASSGEGLNYEQYF. CDR3 coding DNA: TGTGCCAGCAGTGGCGAGGGCCTGAACTACGAGCAGTACTTC.

The chain is built from TRBV5-5 and TRBJ2-2, with 8 nucleotides matching TRBD1. This CDR3 is 16 amino acids long. Germline V gives CDR1 SGHKS, CDR2 YYEKEE (reference sequence). The junction had 9 bases not matched to a gene; V was cut back by 0 bases and J by 8 bases. DNA of the CDR3: TGTGCCAGCAGCTTGGTTATGGACAGGGTACCTGGGGAGCTGTTTTTT. Translating it yields CASSLVMDRVPGELFF.

The chain couples TRBV11-2 to TRBJ2-7; 7 nucleotides line up with TRBD1. The CDR3 totals 17 residues. V shed 2 bases, J shed 3 bases, and the junction held 13 bases outside the gene matches. Germline values: CDR1 SGHAT, CDR2 FQNNGV. CDR3 DNA: TGTGCCAGCAGCTTATGGGTATGGGGACAGAACTTCTACGAGCAGTACTTC. Translation gives CASSLWVWGQNFYEQYF.

A single count supports this clone. This chain connects TRBV4-1 to TRBJ1-5; D may be TRBD1 (6 bases). Trimming took off 0 bases at V and 6 bases at J, with 12 bases between the two ends. Per the germline V gene, CDR1 is MGHRA and CDR2 is YSYEKL. The CDR3 is 15 residues long. The CDR3 region is CASSQDGQGSQPQHF. CDR3 in DNA: TGCGCCAGCAGCCAAGATGGGCAGGGGAGTCAGCCCCAGCATTTT.

The chain uses TRBV27 and TRBJ1-1; maybe TRBD1 (5 bases). Germline V gives CDR1 MNHEY, CDR2 SMNVEV (reference sequence). Trimming took 5 bases from V and 3 from J, leaving 16 bases between them. This CDR3 is built from 15 residues. The DNA for the CDR3 is TGTGCCAGCAGTCCAAGCCAGGGTAAGGACACTGAAGCTTTCTTT. Its protein product is CASSPSQGKDTEAFF.

The V gene is TRBV4-1, the J gene TRBJ2-5, with D possibly matching TRBD1 (6 bases). The germline V and J ends were trimmed by 1 base and 4 bases, with 10 bases remaining between them. Germline CDR1 reads MGHRA; CDR2 reads YSYEKL. CDR3 length: 14 residues. The CDR3 nucleotides read TGCGCCAGCAGCCAAGTACCAGGGGTAGAGACCCAGTACTTC. Protein: CASSQVPGVETQYF.

The rearrangement links TRBV6-5 to TRBJ1-2; the match to TRBD1 covers 10 bases. The germline V gene has CDR1 MNHEY and CDR2 SVGAGI. The CDR3 runs to 14 residues. The junction had 8 bases not matched to a gene; V was cut back by 5 bases and J by 8 bases. CDR3 sequence: CASSRTGGKEGYTF. The CDR3 DNA is TGTGCCAGCAGTCGGACAGGGGGAAAGGAGGGCTACACCTTC.

This sequence joins TRBV29-1 and TRBJ2-7; possibly TRBD2 for D (6 bases). Trimming took 7 bases from V and 7 from J, leaving 20 bases between them. CDR3 size: 13 residues. The germline gives CDR1 SQVTM, CDR2 ANQGSEA. The CDR3 loop is CSGRLGAAGEQYF. The CDR3 bases are TGCAGCGGGAGATTAGGGGCGGCGGGGGAGCAGTACTTC.

This clone showed up just once. This rearrangement joins TRBV7-9 to TRBJ2-3, with 13 bases lining up with TRBD2. The CDR3 extends over 18 amino acids. V shed 6 bases and J 2 bases; nucleotides not matched to a gene: 11. Looked up from germline, CDR1 is SEHNR and CDR2 is FQNEAQ (reference sequence). This chain's CDR3 is CASRLAGGIGLLTDTQYF. The DNA for the CDR3 is TGTGCCAGCAGACTAGCGGGAGGGATCGGCCTTCTCACAGATACGCAGTATTTT. The whole variable domain, filled in from reference TRBV7-9 and TRBJ2-3, reads DTGVSQNPRHKITKRGQNVTFRCDPISEHNRLYWYRQTLGQGPEFLTYFQNEAQLEKSRLLSDRFSAERPKGSFSTLEIQRTEQGDSAMYLCASRLAGGIGLLTDTQYFGPGTRLTVL.

CDR3: CAWSVPRPLNTGTGVFNQPQHF. CDR3 nucleotides: TGTGCCTGGAGTGTACCTCGTCCACTGAATACGGGGACAGGGGTTTTCAATCAGCCCCAGCATTTT. The chain employs TRBV30 and TRBJ1-5; TRBD1 aligns across 10 bases. CDR3 length: 22 residues. Germline V gene data show CDR1 as GTSNPN and CDR2 as SVGIG (reference sequence). V shed 0 bases and J 3 bases; nucleotides not matched to a gene: 23.

The CDR3 DNA follows: TGTGCCAGCAGCTTAAGCGGGGCCGCAGGCGGGGAGCTGTTTTTT. As protein: CASSLSGAAGGELFF. This rearrangement joins TRBV7-6 to TRBJ2-2, with 7 bases aligning to TRBD2. The CDR3 runs 15 residues. Germline V lookup: CDR1 SGHVS, CDR2 FNYEAQ. J lost 7 bases, V lost 2 bases, and 7 bases had no gene match.

V and J are TRBV7-7 and TRBJ2-7, with 8 bases aligning to TRBD2. Germline V CDR1 and CDR2: SSHAT, FNYEAQ (reference sequence). The CDR3 extends over 13 amino acids. Trimming cost V 5 bases and J 6 bases; bases outside gene matches: 6. The CDR3 nucleotides read TGTGCCAGCAGCCCACGGGAGGGTGGCGAGCAGTACTTC. Translation gives CASSPREGGEQYF.

This clone was seen only a few times. This rearrangement joins TRBV10-3 to TRBJ2-3, with 7 bases matching TRBD1. The V gene's germline CDR1 is ENHRY and CDR2 SYGVKD. The CDR3 loop spans 17 amino acids. Unmatched junction bases numbered 9, after V lost 3 bases and J lost 0 bases. Written as DNA, the CDR3 is TGTGCCATCAGTGACCCTAAGGGACAGCCTAGCACAGATACGCAGTATTTT. It encodes CAISDPKGQPSTDTQYF.